Below are 9 T cell receptor beta chains sequenced from a single sample in a study of PD-1 blockade in classical Hodgkin lymphoma. Sample time point: cycle 4 day 1 (C4D1), after less than seven weeks of nivolumab. Every patient relapsed after autologous stem cell transplantation, and brentuximab vedotin exposure varied. Clones were read by immunoSEQ multiplex PCR, and TCRdb kept only the in-frame ones, dropping some. The sample has some 30,000 clones; around 82% are singletons. Sequences were derived from peripheral blood mononuclear cells (PBMCs), sampled before the fourth cycle of nivolumab. These receptors originate from a human donor with classical Hodgkin lymphoma.

The CDR3 sequence is CASNPTGGLRSGANVLTF. CDR3 sequence (DNA): TGTGCCAGCAATCCTACAGGGGGTTTGAGATCTGGGGCCAACGTCCTGACTTTC. V is TRBV27 and J is TRBJ2-6; 8 positions match TRBD1. Germline V gene sequence: CDR1 MNHEY, CDR2 SMNVEV (reference sequence). The CDR3 is made up of 18 amino acids. The V gene end was trimmed by 7 bases and the J gene end by 1 base; junction bases not matched to a gene: 12.

The V and J genes are TRBV7-2 and TRBJ2-2; TRBD1 matches 8 bases. With V trimmed by 5 bases and J by 6 bases, 11 bases remained unmatched. CDR3 size: 16 residues. The germline gives CDR1 SGHTA, CDR2 FQGNSA. The CDR3 sequence: CASSPFQGAPPGELFF. The DNA of the CDR3 is TGTGCCAGCAGCCCCTTCCAGGGGGCGCCGCCCGGGGAGCTGTTTTTT.

In regard to this clone: A junction end diverges from the germline sequence, so it may reflect a read error. The CDR3 nucleotides read TGTGCTAGCAGCCTCCGAGGAAGGTGGGAGACCCAGTACTTC. It yields the protein CASSLRGRWETQYF. J is TRBJ2-5 and V is TRBV7-7; D remains unclear. The CDR3 has 14 amino acids. Looked up from germline, CDR1 is SSHAT and CDR2 is FNYEAQ (reference sequence).

The DNA for the CDR3 is TGTGCCAGCAGCTTACCCGGGAACACCATATATTTT. Its protein product is CASSLPGNTIYF. J is TRBJ1-3 and V is TRBV7-9, with D uncertain. The germline V gene encodes CDR1 SEHNR and CDR2 FQNEAQ (reference sequence). The CDR3 length is 12 residues. V lost 2 bases, J lost 7 bases, and 6 bases lay in between.

The chain couples TRBV28 to TRBJ2-1; 12 nucleotides align to TRBD2. This CDR3 region has 16 residues. Looked up from germline, CDR1 is MDHEN and CDR2 is SYDVKM. V trimming: 6 bases; J trimming: 8 bases; junction bases outside the gene matches: 11. This CDR3 reads CASRTSGRGSSDEQFF. CDR3 bases: TGTGCCAGCAGGACTAGCGGGAGAGGGAGTAGCGATGAGCAGTTCTTC. Looking up the rest from reference TRBV28 and TRBJ2-1 gives the full variable domain: DVKVTQSSRYLVKRTGEKVFLECVQDMDHENMFWYRQDPGLGLRLIYFSYDVKMKEKGDIPEGYSVSREKKERFSLILESASTNQTSMYLCASRTSGRGSSDEQFFGPGTRLTVL.

This clone was observed a single time. The chain employs TRBV7-9 and TRBJ2-3; weak D call: TRBD2 (7 bases). Per the germline V gene, CDR1 is SEHNR and CDR2 is FQNEAQ (reference sequence). V lost 3 bases and J lost 3, with 19 bases in between. The CDR3 is 17 residues long. CDR3 sequence (DNA): TGTGCCAGCAGCTTCCTCCTGGGGGCGGGGGTAACAGATACGCAGTATTTT. This encodes CASSFLLGAGVTDTQYF.

V and J are TRBV7-6 and TRBJ2-5; D not certain. The V end lost 5 bases, the J end lost 2 bases, and 9 bases lay between the germline ends. Germline V CDR1 and CDR2: SGHVS, FNYEAQ. CDR3 size: 13 residues. The CDR3 loop reads CASSAGRQETQYF. DNA for the CDR3: TGTGCCAGCAGCGCCGGACGGCAAGAGACCCAGTACTTC. Looking up the rest from reference TRBV7-6 and TRBJ2-5 gives the full variable domain: GAGVSQSPRYKVTKRGQDVALRCDPISGHVSLYWYRQALGQGPEFLTYFNYEAQQDKSGLPNDRFSAERPEGSISTLTIQRTEQRDSAMYRCASSAGRQETQYFGPGTRLLVL.

The chain recombines TRBV29-1 with TRBJ2-5, with TRBD2 as a possible D gene (5 bases). The CDR3 is 10 amino acids. Germline CDR1 reads SQVTM; CDR2 reads ANQGSEA. Trimming removed 7 bases from V and 7 bases from J, with 10 bases in between. The CDR3 loop is CSAHGGTQYF. CDR3 nucleotides: TGCAGCGCCCACGGAGGGACCCAGTACTTC.

With respect to this clone: The sample carries other DNA sequences with the same CDR3. The V and J genes are TRBV5-6 and TRBJ2-7; D is uncertain. This CDR3 has 12 amino acids. Germline loops: CDR1 SGHDT, CDR2 YYEEEE. V lost 0 bases to trimming and J lost 7 bases, with 8 bases between them. CDR3 region: CASSLGGREQYF. The CDR3 nucleotides read TGTGCCAGCAGCTTGGGGGGAAGGGAGCAGTACTTC.